This T cell receptor beta chain was identified during a study of T cells in Graves' hyperthyroidism and ophthalmopathy. Findings and limits, study-wide: Most clonotypes expanded in the thyroid (above 0.001) were also present in blood.

The CDR3 runs to 14 residues. Losses at the gene ends were 8 bases for V and 6 bases for J; bases not matched to a gene: 6. Germline lookup yields CDR1 LNHDA and CDR2 SQIVND (reference sequence). There are a few counts of this clonotype. Antigen specificity is unknown. RNA transcripts yielded amplified TCR beta CDR3 regions. The study used the HTBI primer set for a first-round RT-PCR of the TCR CDR3. Each CDR3 protein gets one entry after TCRdb re-called the multiplex PCR reads with MiXCR. This sample has roughly 380,000 distinct CDR3 sequences, with about 20% found just once. V is TRBV19 and J is TRBJ2-2; TRBD1 matches 10 bases. Input material: blood. This TCR derives from a young woman with Graves' hyperthyroidism. Here the CDR3 DNA reads TGTGCCAGTGGGACAGGGGTTAGGCCCGGGGAGCTGTTTTTT. This encodes CASGTGVRPGELFF.